This is a list of T cell receptor beta chains from one sample in a study of OX40 agonist ivuxolimab in advanced cancers. Sequenced by immunoSEQ multiplex PCR; TCRdb stores in-frame clones only, minus some. The sample yields about 100,000 clones, 70% to 90% seen once. The input for sequencing was CD4+ or CD8+ T cells sorted from blood, taken in a trial of the OX40 agonist ivuxolimab. The origin of the receptors is an adult with an advanced solid tumor such as melanoma, head and neck, liver or kidney cancer. The conserved cysteine and the conserved F or W are not part of the CDR3 here. Each record gives: J gene, V gene, CDR3 protein.

J gene: TRBJ1-6; V gene: TRBV6-1; CDR3 protein: ASSEVWGTNSPLH
J gene: TRBJ1-4; V gene: TRBV27; CDR3 protein: ASSLVHGEKLF
J gene: TRBJ2-1; V gene: TRBV15; CDR3 protein: ATSRDLGGGARSEQF
J gene: TRBJ1-1; V gene: TRBV5-4; CDR3 protein: ASSLEGTGRGMNTEAF
J gene: TRBJ1-1; V gene: TRBV7-6; CDR3 protein: ASSFMREAEAF
J gene: TRBJ2-3; V gene: TRBV30; CDR3 protein: AWSASSRGPIPQY
J gene: TRBJ2-7; V gene: TRBV6-5; CDR3 protein: ASTSPGPHGEQY
J gene: TRBJ2-5; V gene: TRBV7-3; CDR3 protein: ASSSTGVETQY
J gene: TRBJ2-3; V gene: TRBV5-4; CDR3 protein: ASTRGGTEETQY
J gene: TRBJ2-2; V gene: TRBV19; CDR3 protein: ASRRTSMNTGELF
J gene: TRBJ1-2; V gene: TRBV27; CDR3 protein: ASSPGTATRGGYT
J gene: TRBJ2-5; V gene: TRBV10-1; CDR3 protein: ASSEWILRKETQY
J gene: TRBJ2-3; V gene: TRBV5-6; CDR3 protein: ASSSPGLAGLDTQY
J gene: TRBJ2-5; V gene: TRBV5-1; CDR3 protein: ASSLVGGRETQY
J gene: TRBJ1-5; V gene: TRBV5-1; CDR3 protein: ASSPGGGQTNQPQH
J gene: TRBJ2-7; V gene: TRBV27; CDR3 protein: ASRPLGTGVYEQY
J gene: TRBJ2-7; V gene: TRBV19; CDR3 protein: ASSRPQNYEQY
J gene: TRBJ2-1; V gene: TRBV5-4; CDR3 protein: ASSSARDRVYNEQF
J gene: TRBJ1-1; V gene: TRBV6-1; CDR3 protein: ASSDMNTEAF
J gene: TRBJ1-1; V gene: TRBV6-1; CDR3 protein: ASSETAAKGTEAF